These 19 T cell receptor beta chains originate from one sample sequenced in a study of blood T cell repertoires in COVID-19. The repertoire was sequenced with immunoSEQ multiplex PCR; TCRdb's copy has only in-frame clones and lacks some. The sample lists 200,000 to 300,000 clones, less than 90% seen once, with 3.5% to 5% in the top ten. Sequenced input: peripheral blood. These TCRs come from a man in his 60s with acute or convalescent COVID-19.

V gene TRBV3-1 (or the pseudogene TRBV3-2) combines with J gene TRBJ1-2; D is ambiguous. V was pared by 0 bases and J by 6 bases, with 17 bases between. From germline, CDR1 is LGHDT and CDR2 YNNKEL (reference sequence). This CDR3 has 16 residues. DNA of the CDR3: TGTGCCAGCAGCCAAGATCGACACCATATAACCGATGGCTACACCTTC. It translates to CASSQDRHHITDGYTF.

J is TRBJ2-2 and V is TRBV5-1, with 10 bases lining up with TRBD2. The CDR3 totals 19 residues. V trimming: 6 bases; J trimming: 0 bases; junction bases outside the gene matches: 14. Germline V CDR1 and CDR2: SGHRS, YFSETQ. CDR3 loop: CASTDHPSGGIANTGELFF. CDR3 sequence (DNA): TGCGCCAGCACCGACCACCCTAGCGGGGGCATCGCGAACACCGGGGAGCTGTTTTTT.

The chain employs TRBV30 and TRBJ1-2, with D maybe TRBD1 (6 bases). Germline V lookup: CDR1 GTSNPN, CDR2 SVGIG (reference sequence). This CDR3 spans 17 amino acids. Trimming removed 0 bases from V and 4 bases from J, with 21 bases in between. The CDR3, as DNA: TGTGCCTGGAGTGTACTATTACTAGGGGGTGTTGGCTATGGCTACACCTTC. Protein: CAWSVLLLGGVGYGYTF.

This sequence joins TRBV18 and TRBJ2-1; 9 nucleotides agree with TRBD2. Germline CDR1 reads KGHSH; CDR2 reads LQKENI. This CDR3 spans 15 amino acids. The trim removed 3 bases at V and 4 bases at J, leaving 4 bases unmatched. CDR3 DNA: TGTGCCAGCTCACCGGGGACTAGCCGTTACAATGAGCAGTTCTTC. Protein: CASSPGTSRYNEQFF.

V is TRBV6-4 and J is TRBJ1-4; D is possibly TRBD1 (5 bases). V lost 4 bases, J lost 8 bases, and 17 bases lay in between. Germline V lookup: CDR1 MRHNA, CDR2 SNTAGT. This CDR3 contains 15 residues. CDR3 sequence: CASSANGGSVEKLFF. The CDR3 DNA reads as TGTGCCAGCAGTGCCAACGGGGGATCAGTAGAAAAACTGTTTTTT.

The J gene is TRBJ2-7, the V gene TRBV18; D is undetermined. The CDR3 has 16 amino acids. Germline CDR1 and CDR2: KGHSH and LQKENI. V shed 3 bases and J shed 0 bases, with 15 bases lying between them. CDR3 coding DNA: TGTGCCAGCTCACCTCGCCCCCGCGGAGCCTCCTACGAGCAGTACTTC. It yields the protein CASSPRPRGASYEQYF.

This clone turned up a few times. V is TRBV5-1 and J is TRBJ1-4; 8 bases align to TRBD1. Germline values: CDR1 SGHRS, CDR2 YFSETQ. This CDR3 is built from 12 residues. The V gene end was trimmed by 7 bases and the J gene end by 9 bases; junction bases not matched to a gene: 5. The CDR3 protein is CASSDRGKKLFF. The CDR3 nucleotides are TGCGCCAGCTCTGACAGGGGAAAAAAACTGTTTTTT.

The chain employs TRBV6-2 or TRBV6-3 and TRBJ2-1; possibly TRBD2 for D (5 bases). Germline CDR1 and CDR2: MNHEY and SVGEGT. The germline V and J ends were trimmed by 3 bases and 0 bases, with 18 bases remaining between them. The CDR3 contains 18 residues. CDR3 coding DNA: TGTGCCAGCAGTTATCTCGTGGGTGGGAGTAGCTCCTACAATGAGCAGTTCTTC. The encoded protein is CASSYLVGGSSSYNEQFF.

The chain couples TRBV30 to TRBJ1-6; 7 bases are shared with TRBD1. Germline loops: CDR1 GTSNPN, CDR2 SVGIG (reference sequence). Unmatched junction bases numbered 6, after V lost 4 bases and J lost 3 bases. CDR3 size: 15 residues. CDR3 loop: CAWMLGGYYNSPLHF. CDR3 nucleotides: TGTGCCTGGATGCTAGGGGGCTACTATAATTCACCCCTCCACTTT.

The chain joins TRBV18 to TRBJ2-5, with D tentatively TRBD2 (6 bases). Germline V gene sequence: CDR1 KGHSH, CDR2 LQKENI. This CDR3 is built from 13 residues. The V end was cut by 3 bases, the J end by 5 bases, with 10 bases between. The CDR3 here is CASSPRGMETQYF. CDR3 nucleotides: TGTGCCAGCTCACCTCGGGGGATGGAGACCCAGTACTTC.

This clone was counted between two and nine times. The chain uses TRBV5-6 and TRBJ1-1, with TRBD1 matching over 8 bases. CDR1 and CDR2 from the germline V gene are SGHDT and YYEEEE. V lost 0 bases to trimming and J lost 10 bases; unmatched junction nucleotides: 8. This CDR3 contains 14 residues. CDR3 nucleotide sequence: TGTGCCAGCAGCTTGGTGGGGCAGGGGGCCGGAGCTTTCTTT. It translates to CASSLVGQGAGAFF.

This chain joins TRBV10-3 and TRBJ2-2; 9 positions agree with TRBD1. The CDR3 runs to 14 residues. V lost 6 bases and J lost 3; bases outside the gene matches: 2. From germline, CDR1 is ENHRY and CDR2 SYGVKD. CDR3 DNA: TGTGCCATCAGGGGACAGGGTCACACCGGGGAGCTGTTTTTT. This gives the protein CAIRGQGHTGELFF.

The J gene is TRBJ1-1, the V gene TRBV6-5; 8 bases agree with TRBD1. The V gene end was trimmed by 6 bases and the J gene end by 1 base; junction bases not matched to a gene: 4. The germline V gene encodes CDR1 MNHEY and CDR2 SVGAGI. There are 14 residues in the CDR3. The CDR3 protein is CASRRTGKNTEAFF. CDR3 DNA: TGTGCCAGCAGGAGGACAGGGAAGAACACTGAAGCTTTCTTT.

This chain joins TRBV18 and TRBJ1-1; D gene uncertain. Looked up from germline, CDR1 is KGHSH and CDR2 is LQKENI. The length of the CDR3 is 13 residues. V dropped 7 bases and J dropped 1 base, with 10 bases sitting between them. Here the CDR3 DNA reads TGTGCCAGCTTACCGGGAGGGAACACTGAAGCTTTCTTT. Its translation is CASLPGGNTEAFF.

The chain is built from TRBV19 and TRBJ1-5, with D possibly being TRBD1 (5 bases). The CDR3 extends over 14 amino acids. The V end lost 5 bases, the J end lost 7 bases, and 15 bases lay between the germline ends. The germline V gene has CDR1 LNHDA and CDR2 SQIVND (reference sequence). CDR3 in DNA: TGTGCCAGTAGTCTCGGGGGGTTGGAGCAGCCCCAGCATTTT. Translation: CASSLGGLEQPQHF.

This sequence joins TRBV19 and TRBJ2-1; tentatively, D is TRBD2 (5 bases). CDR3 size: 14 residues. Germline V gives CDR1 LNHDA, CDR2 SQIVND (reference sequence). V was shortened by 5 bases and J by 4 bases, with 12 bases between the two germline ends. CDR3 residues: CASSPREFYNEQFF. The CDR3 DNA reads as TGTGCCAGTAGTCCTCGGGAATTTTACAATGAGCAGTTCTTC.

This CDR3 reads CASGLTRQGQLGGYTF. CDR3 DNA sequence: TGTGCTAGTGGTTTGACTCGACAGGGACAGCTGGGTGGCTACACCTTC. The genes are TRBV12-5 and TRBJ1-2; 7 bases are a match to TRBD1. V lost 2 bases to trimming and J lost 7 bases; unmatched junction nucleotides: 13. There are 16 residues in the CDR3. The germline CDR1 and CDR2 sequences are LGHNT and FRNRAP.

The rearrangement links TRBV4-2 to TRBJ2-7; D is possibly TRBD2 (6 bases). CDR3 length: 15 residues. The V end was cut by 0 bases, the J end by 0 bases, with 9 bases between. Germline-derived CDR1 and CDR2 are LGHNA and YNFKEQ. CDR3: CASSQDLASSYEQYF. The CDR3 region has the DNA TGTGCCAGCAGCCAAGACCTAGCGAGCTCCTACGAGCAGTACTTC.

The chain uses TRBV29-1 and TRBJ2-5; 8 nucleotides align to TRBD1. The V segment lost 7 bases and the J segment 5 bases; nucleotides outside the gene matches: 9. Germline-derived CDR1 and CDR2 are SQVTM and ANQGSEA. This CDR3 is 13 amino acids long. The CDR3 DNA is TGCAGCGCCTTTGGACAGGGATCGGAGACCCAGTACTTC. Translated, it gives CSAFGQGSETQYF.